The clone carrying this T cell receptor (beta chain) was recorded once. Its specificity is not known. This CDR3 is built from 14 residues. The V gene's germline CDR1 is SGHVS and CDR2 FQNEAQ. Deletions cut 4 bases from V and 1 base from J, with 10 bases between. Produced via immunoSEQ multiplex PCR; TCRdb's table is partial and in-frame only. The sample records about 180,000 clones, 88% being singletons. These data are taken from a study of T cell responses to AZD1222 COVID-19 vaccine. Study results and limitations: Nearly half of spike-specific TCRs reportedly go after variant regions that carry no mutations.

Both about-4-week and about-12-week second-dose recipients were combined. The input for sequencing was peripheral blood, taken 28 days after the second AZD1222 dose. The rearrangement uses TRBV7-8 and TRBJ1-1; D perhaps matches TRBD1 (6 bases). This TCR was sampled from an adult who received the AZD1222 COVID-19 vaccine. CDR3 protein: CASSSLQGNTEAFF. CDR3 DNA: TGTGCCAGCAGCTCATTACAGGGGAACACTGAAGCTTTCTTT.